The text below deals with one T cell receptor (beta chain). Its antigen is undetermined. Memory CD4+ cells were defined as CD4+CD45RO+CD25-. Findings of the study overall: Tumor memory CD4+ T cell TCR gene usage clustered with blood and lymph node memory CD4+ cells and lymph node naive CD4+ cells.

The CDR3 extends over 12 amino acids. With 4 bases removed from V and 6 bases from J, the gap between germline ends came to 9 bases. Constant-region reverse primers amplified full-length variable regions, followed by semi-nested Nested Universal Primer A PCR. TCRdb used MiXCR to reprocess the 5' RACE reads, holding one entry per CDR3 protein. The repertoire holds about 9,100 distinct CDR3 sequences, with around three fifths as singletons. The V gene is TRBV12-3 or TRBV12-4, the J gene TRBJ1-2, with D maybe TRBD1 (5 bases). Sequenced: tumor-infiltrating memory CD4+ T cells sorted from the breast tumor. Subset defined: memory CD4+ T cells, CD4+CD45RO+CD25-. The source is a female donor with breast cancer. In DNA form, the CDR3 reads TGTGCCAGCAGTTATCAGGGACATGGCTACACCTTC. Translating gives CASSYQGHGYTF.